Shown below are 12 T cell receptor beta chains from a single sample sequenced in a study of response to subunit inactivated influenza vaccine. Each CDR3 protein gets one entry after TCRdb re-called the RT-PCR reads with MiXCR. The table shows approximately 730,000 distinct CDR3 sequences, with around 13% occurring only once. This material consisted of PBMCs from blood, taken 14 to 15 days before vaccination. The source is a man aged 50 to 60 who received an inactivated influenza vaccine.

J is TRBJ2-7 and V is TRBV29-1, with 8 nucleotides matching TRBD1. The CDR3 has 15 residues. Germline V lookup: CDR1 SQVTM, CDR2 ANQGSEA. V lost 0 bases, J lost 2 bases, and 6 bases stayed unmatched. CDR3 in amino acids: CSVEDRDRGTYEQYF. The CDR3 coding sequence is TGCAGCGTTGAAGATCGAGACAGGGGAACCTACGAGCAGTACTTC.

This clonotype was seen only a few times. The chain recombines TRBV2 with TRBJ2-7; TRBD1 aligns across 10 bases. This CDR3 contains 13 residues. The germline CDR1 and CDR2 sequences are SNHLY and FYNNEI. With 8 bases clipped from V and 4 bases from J, the junction kept 5 bases outside the gene matches. The CDR3 DNA sequence: TGTGCCAGCCTAGGGACAGGGGCGTACGAGCAGTACTTC. It specifies CASLGTGAYEQYF.

V and J are TRBV6-1 and TRBJ2-1, with a possible D match to TRBD2 (5 bases). This CDR3 region has 16 residues. The germline CDR1 and CDR2 sequences are MNHNS and SASEGT. V lost 8 bases and J lost 5, with 22 bases in between. This chain's CDR3 is CASVIVGSSGDNEQFF. The CDR3 nucleotides are TGTGCCAGCGTAATCGTAGGTTCCTCCGGGGACAATGAGCAGTTCTTC.

This clonotype occurred many times. V is TRBV5-1 and J is TRBJ1-2; 10 nucleotides agree with TRBD1. Trimming took 9 bases from V and 3 from J; bases not matched to a gene: 5. CDR3 length: 13 amino acids. CDR1 is SGHRS and CDR2 is YFSETQ in the germline V gene. CDR3 nucleotides: TGCGCCACCGGGACAGGGGTTGACTATGGCTACACCTTC. Its translation is CATGTGVDYGYTF.

This clonotype was detected only a few times. This chain joins TRBV28 and TRBJ1-1; D remains unclear. Trimming shortened V by 2 bases and J by 4 bases, and 11 bases separated the two germline ends. Germline V gives CDR1 MDHEN, CDR2 SYDVKM. CDR3 length equals 14 residues. The CDR3 spells CASSLVASGTEAFF. The CDR3 DNA sequence: TGTGCCAGCAGTTTAGTGGCAAGTGGCACTGAAGCTTTCTTT. The entire variable domain, with the rest obtained from reference TRBV28 and TRBJ1-1, is as follows: DVKVTQSSRYLVKRTGEKVFLECVQDMDHENMFWYRQDPGLGLRLIYFSYDVKMKEKGDIPEGYSVSREKKERFSLILESASTNQTSMYLCASSLVASGTEAFFGQGTRLTVV.

The V gene is TRBV6-2 or TRBV6-3, the J gene TRBJ1-2; TRBD1 aligns across 8 bases. With 5 bases clipped from V and 4 bases from J, the junction kept 9 bases outside the gene matches. This CDR3 has 15 amino acids. Germline CDR1 reads MNHEY; CDR2 reads SVGEGT. CDR3 sequence: CASSTTTGAPYGYTF. The DNA of the CDR3 is TGTGCCAGCAGTACGACGACAGGGGCGCCCTATGGCTACACCTTC.

This clonotype came up a few times. The chain couples TRBV7-8 to TRBJ1-6; possibly TRBD1 for D (6 bases). Germline V CDR1 and CDR2: SGHVS, FQNEAQ. V lost 4 bases to trimming and J lost 4 bases, with 14 bases between them. This CDR3 is built from 16 residues. The CDR3 spells CASSSYRDTYNSPLHF. The CDR3 region has the DNA TGTGCCAGCAGCTCGTACAGGGACACGTATAATTCACCCCTCCACTTT.

The V call is TRBV7-2, the J call TRBJ1-2, with D tentatively TRBD1 (5 bases). Germline lookup yields CDR1 SGHTA and CDR2 FQGNSA. V lost 8 bases, J lost 5 bases, and 21 bases lay in between. This CDR3 has 15 amino acids. CDR3 region: CASGYRGFLRYGYTF. CDR3 nucleotides: TGTGCCAGCGGGTACCGGGGGTTCTTAAGATATGGCTACACCTTC.

To note about this clonotype: Its ends do not fully match the called genes, so a read error is possible. This chain uses TRBV20-1 with TRBJ2-7; the D gene could be TRBD1 or TRBD2 (5 bases each). The length of the CDR3 is 16 residues. Germline-derived CDR1 and CDR2 are DFQATT and SNEGSKA (reference sequence). The chain's CDR3 is CCARPLGTANPYEQYF. CDR3 in DNA: TGCTGTGCTAGGCCCTTAGGGACCGCGAATCCCTACGAGCAGTACTTC.

The rearrangement links TRBV19 to TRBJ1-6; D is ambiguous. Trimming took off 3 bases at V and 8 bases at J, with 11 bases between the two ends. CDR1 is LNHDA and CDR2 is SQIVND in the germline V gene (reference sequence). The CDR3 consists of 14 residues. Written as DNA, the CDR3 is TGTGCCAGTAGTATTTCCGATATGGATTCACCCCTCCACTTT. Its protein is CASSISDMDSPLHF.

The V gene is TRBV4-1, the J gene TRBJ2-5, with 7 bases identical to TRBD1. Germline-derived CDR1 and CDR2 are MGHRA and YSYEKL. Trimming at V came to 1 base and at J to 6 bases, leaving 5 bases not matched to a gene. The CDR3 loop spans 14 amino acids. The CDR3 region has the DNA TGCGCCAGCAGCCAAGTAAGGGGGCGGCAGACCCAGTACTTC. Translated, it gives CASSQVRGRQTQYF.

This clonotype has only a few counts. This chain joins TRBV6-2 or TRBV6-3 and TRBJ2-1; D is unresolved. V gave up 0 bases and J gave up 0 bases, with 9 bases separating them. Germline assignment: CDR1 MNHEY and CDR2 SVGEGT. The CDR3 is 16 residues long. The CDR3 protein is CASSYSIWGSYNEQFF. The DNA for the CDR3 is TGTGCCAGCAGTTACTCGATATGGGGCTCCTACAATGAGCAGTTCTTC.